The entry below describes one TCR beta chain. The sample carries other DNA sequences with the same CDR3. The data stem from a study of blood T cell repertoires in COVID-19. Study in general: From the United States, Italy and Spain came samples of acute and convalescent COVID-19. T cells, B-cell-depleted T cells, or PBMCs provided the cDNA or gDNA that served as material.

This CDR3 is 15 amino acids long. The germline V gene has CDR1 SGHRS and CDR2 YFSETQ. V was trimmed by 0 bases and J by 2 bases, leaving 8 bases between them. Original data processing: Reference gene primer amplification in the assay estimated nucleated cell counts. The method was immunoSEQ multiplex PCR; TCRdb's version includes in-frame clones alone and lacks a portion of them. V and J calls and clone size follow that table, whereas D and trimming were derived from the DNA. The sample yields 200,000 or so clones, roughly 80% seen once. The sequencing input was peripheral blood. The TCR sequence derives from a woman in her 40s with acute or convalescent COVID-19. The rearrangement joins TRBV5-1 to TRBJ2-2, with D tentatively TRBD1 (6 bases). Here the CDR3 reads CASSLDRANTGELFF. The CDR3 DNA reads TGCGCCAGCAGCTTGGACAGGGCCAACACCGGGGAGCTGTTTTTT. Variable domain in full (rest from reference TRBV5-1 and TRBJ2-2): KAGVTQTPRYLIKTRGQQVTLSCSPISGHRSVSWYQQTPGQGLQFLFEYFSETQRNKGNFPGRFSGRQFSNSRSEMNVSTLELGDSALYLCASSLDRANTGELFFGEGSRLTVL.